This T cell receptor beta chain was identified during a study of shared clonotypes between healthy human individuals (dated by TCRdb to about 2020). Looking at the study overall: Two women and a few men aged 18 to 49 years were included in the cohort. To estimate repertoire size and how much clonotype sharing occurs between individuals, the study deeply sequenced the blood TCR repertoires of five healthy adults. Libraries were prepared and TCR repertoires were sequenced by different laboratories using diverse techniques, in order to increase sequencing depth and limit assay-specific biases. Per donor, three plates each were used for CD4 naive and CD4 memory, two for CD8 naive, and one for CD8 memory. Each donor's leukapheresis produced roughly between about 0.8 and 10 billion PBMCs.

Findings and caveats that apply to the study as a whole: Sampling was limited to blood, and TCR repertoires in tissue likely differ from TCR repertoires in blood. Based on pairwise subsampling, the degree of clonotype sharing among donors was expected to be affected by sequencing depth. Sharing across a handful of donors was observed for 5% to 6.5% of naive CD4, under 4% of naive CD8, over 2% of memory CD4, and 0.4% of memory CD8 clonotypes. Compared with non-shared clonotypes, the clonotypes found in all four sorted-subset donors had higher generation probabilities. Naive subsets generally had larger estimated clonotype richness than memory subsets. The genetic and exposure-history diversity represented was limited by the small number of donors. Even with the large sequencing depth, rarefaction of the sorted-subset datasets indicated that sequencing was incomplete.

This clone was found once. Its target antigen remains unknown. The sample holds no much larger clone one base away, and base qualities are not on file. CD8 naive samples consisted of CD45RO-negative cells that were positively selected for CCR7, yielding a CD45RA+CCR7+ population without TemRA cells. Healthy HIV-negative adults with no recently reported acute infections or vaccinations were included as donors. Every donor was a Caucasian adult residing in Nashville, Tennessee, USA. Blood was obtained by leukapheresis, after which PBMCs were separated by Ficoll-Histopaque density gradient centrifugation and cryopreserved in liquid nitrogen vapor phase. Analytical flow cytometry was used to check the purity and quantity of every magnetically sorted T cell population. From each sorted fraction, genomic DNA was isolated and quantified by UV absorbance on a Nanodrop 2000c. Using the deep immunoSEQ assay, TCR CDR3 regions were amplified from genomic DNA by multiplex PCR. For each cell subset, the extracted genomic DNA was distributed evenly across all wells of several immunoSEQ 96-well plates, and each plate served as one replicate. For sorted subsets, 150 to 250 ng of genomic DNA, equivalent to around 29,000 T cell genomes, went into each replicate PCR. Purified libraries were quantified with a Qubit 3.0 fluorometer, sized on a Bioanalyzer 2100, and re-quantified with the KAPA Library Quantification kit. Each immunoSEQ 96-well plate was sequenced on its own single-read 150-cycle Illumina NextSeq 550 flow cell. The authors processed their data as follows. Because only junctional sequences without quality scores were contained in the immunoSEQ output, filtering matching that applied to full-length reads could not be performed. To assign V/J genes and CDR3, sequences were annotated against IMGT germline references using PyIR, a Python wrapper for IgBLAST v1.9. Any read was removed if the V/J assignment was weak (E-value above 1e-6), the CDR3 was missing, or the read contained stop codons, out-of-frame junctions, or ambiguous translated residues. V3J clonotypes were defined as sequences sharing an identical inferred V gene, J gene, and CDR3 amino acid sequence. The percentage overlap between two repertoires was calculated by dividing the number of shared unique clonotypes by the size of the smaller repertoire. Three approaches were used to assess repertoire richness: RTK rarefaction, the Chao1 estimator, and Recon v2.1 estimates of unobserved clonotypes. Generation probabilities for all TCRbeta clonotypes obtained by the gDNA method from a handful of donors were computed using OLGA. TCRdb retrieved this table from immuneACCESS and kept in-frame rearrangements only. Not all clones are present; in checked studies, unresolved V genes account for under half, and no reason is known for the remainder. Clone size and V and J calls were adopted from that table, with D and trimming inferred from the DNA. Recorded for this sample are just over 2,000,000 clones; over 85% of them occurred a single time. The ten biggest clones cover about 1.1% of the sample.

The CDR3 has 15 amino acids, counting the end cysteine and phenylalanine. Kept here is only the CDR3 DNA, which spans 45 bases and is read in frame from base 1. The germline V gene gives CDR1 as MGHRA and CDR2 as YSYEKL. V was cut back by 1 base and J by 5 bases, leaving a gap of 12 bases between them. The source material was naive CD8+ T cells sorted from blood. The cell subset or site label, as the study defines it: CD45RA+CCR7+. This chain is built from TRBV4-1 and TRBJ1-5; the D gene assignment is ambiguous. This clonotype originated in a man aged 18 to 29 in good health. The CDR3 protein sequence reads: CASSQGLGSDQPQHF. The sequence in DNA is TGCGCCAGCAGCCAAGGACTAGGGTCGGATCAGCCCCAGCATTTT.